This T cell receptor (beta chain) derives from a study of CXCR3-negative and CXCR3-positive naive CD8 T cells. Study context: Libraries each contributed about 1.5 +/- 0.3 million TRB reads, for around 140 million in total.

UMI-labeled 5' RACE TRB cDNA libraries were prepared from the cells. No DNA is given; TCRdb re-called the 5' RACE reads and lists each CDR3 protein once. The sample's table shows tens of thousands of distinct CDR3 sequences. Germline CDR1 and CDR2: LGHNA and YSLEER. The CDR3 sequence is 14 residues long. This chain connects TRBV4-3 to TRBJ2-6. The source of this sequence is a human donor in good health. Some clones in this sample may be carry-over from other donors' samples. The sequenced sample consisted of memory CD8+ T cells from blood. CDR3 amino acids: CASSHSSGANVLTF.